These 5 T cell receptor beta chains share one sample of origin, sequenced in a study of response to subunit inactivated influenza vaccine. TCRdb re-analysed the RT-PCR reads in MiXCR, keeping a single row per CDR3 protein. The sample shows under 500,000 distinct CDR3 sequences, 10% to 11% of them seen only once. The material sequenced was PBMCs from blood, taken 40 to 50 days after vaccination. The receptors stem from a man over 45 who received an inactivated influenza vaccine.

The sample holds a few counts of this clonotype. The chain is built from TRBV18 and TRBJ1-4; unclear D gene. In germline, CDR1 is KGHSH, CDR2 LQKENI. Trimming removed 3 bases from V and 2 bases from J, with 7 bases in between. CDR3 size: 14 residues. The DNA of the CDR3 is TGTGCCAGCTCACCCCGTCATACTAATGAAAAACTGTTTTTT. It yields the protein CASSPRHTNEKLFF.

This clonotype was seen only a few times. CDR3 amino acids: CSASTRGAPLVQYF. The CDR3 region has the DNA TGCAGTGCTAGCACACGGGGGGCCCCTCTAGTTCAGTACTTC. The chain uses TRBV20-1 and TRBJ2-4; possible D gene TRBD2, 7 bases. Germline-derived CDR1 and CDR2 are DFQATT and SNEGSKA (reference sequence). V was pared by 3 bases and J by 11 bases, with 20 bases between. The CDR3 runs to 14 residues.

The chain has TRBV7-3 and TRBJ2-2, with D unclear. Germline V lookup: CDR1 SGHTA, CDR2 FQGTGA. The CDR3 consists of 13 residues. Trimming stripped 0 bases from V and 4 bases from J, with 3 bases between. This chain's CDR3 is CASSLTITGELFF. The CDR3 DNA reads as TGTGCCAGCAGCTTAACGATCACCGGGGAGCTGTTTTTT.

In this sample, this clonotype turned up a few times. The rearrangement uses TRBV4-2 and TRBJ2-7; 10 bases are a match to TRBD2. Germline V gives CDR1 LGHNA, CDR2 YNFKEQ. The J segment lost 9 bases and the V segment lost 5 bases, leaving 4 bases of the junction unmatched. The CDR3 extends over 12 amino acids. CDR3 bases: TGTGCCAGCAGCTATGGGACTAGCGCGCAGTACTTC. Translating it yields CASSYGTSAQYF.

This sequence joins TRBV4-1 and TRBJ2-5; 8 positions match TRBD2. The germline gives CDR1 MGHRA, CDR2 YSYEKL. V was clipped by 3 bases and J by 1 base; unmatched bases: 10. The CDR3 runs 17 residues. The CDR3: CASSHFIAGPLQETQYF. The CDR3, as DNA: TGCGCCAGCAGCCATTTCATAGCGGGGCCCCTCCAAGAGACCCAGTACTTC.